This T cell receptor (beta chain) is drawn from a study of T cell responses to AZD1222 COVID-19 vaccine. Study as a whole: Second-dose schedules of about 4 or about 12 weeks were combined.

Using immunoSEQ multiplex PCR, the repertoire was profiled, and TCRdb retains in-frame clones only, with some absent. The sample records 110,000 to 150,000 clones, roughly 90% being singletons. On this clone: Antigen unknown.

Study results and caveats: Donors skewed white British and female; clonal diversity was possibly underestimated. Variant regions that are unmutated are reportedly the target of nearly half of spike-specific TCRs. Sampling captured repertoires only after the peak T cell response.

CDR1 MNHEY and CDR2 SMNVEV come from the germline V gene (reference sequence). V lost 2 bases and J 0 bases, leaving 8 bases between the germline ends. The CDR3 has 14 residues. The V and J genes are TRBV27 and TRBJ2-7, with D unresolved. Sequenced material: peripheral blood, taken on day 0 of AZD1222 vaccination. The origin of this receptor is an adult in good health. The CDR3 coding sequence is TGTGCCAGCAGTTTACGGAAGAGCTCCTACGAGCAGTACTTC. Translating gives CASSLRKSSYEQYF.